Each of the 27 T cell receptor beta chains below was sequenced from the same sample in a study of Graves' ophthalmopathy and Graves' hyperthyroidism. From RNA, the CDR3 regions of TCR beta chains were amplified and sequenced. HTBI-primed RT-PCR formed the first round, and a multiplex PCR formed the second. TCRdb passed the multiplex PCR reads through MiXCR, listing each CDR3 protein once. The sample shows almost 750,000 distinct CDR3 sequences, 40% of them seen only once. The sample was peripheral blood. All receptors come from an adult man with Graves' ophthalmopathy.

For this clonotype: This CDR3 fails to terminate in the conserved phenylalanine or tryptophan, so it likely reflects a read error. No DNA is shown, since the ends of the CDR3 on it are uncertain; the CDR3 is the one TCRdb lists. V gene TRBV29-1 combines with J gene TRBJ1-2. The CDR3 spans 13 residues, counting both ends. In germline, CDR1 is SQVTM, CDR2 ANQGSEA. The CDR3 region is CSVGIAPNYGYTV.

Many counts were recorded for this clonotype. The chain carries TRBV11-2 and TRBJ2-7; a possible D gene is TRBD1 (5 bases). The CDR3 length is 14 residues. The germline V gene has CDR1 SGHAT and CDR2 FQNNGV. Trimming pared 1 base from V and 6 bases from J, leaving 13 bases between. The chain's CDR3 is CASSLVTGSTEQYF. In nucleotides, the CDR3 is TGTGCCAGCAGCTTAGTAACAGGTAGCACCGAGCAGTACTTC.

There are many counts of this clonotype. The V call is TRBV29-1, the J call TRBJ1-2, with 9 bases fitting TRBD1. The germline CDR1 and CDR2 sequences are SQVTM and ANQGSEA. J lost 2 bases, V lost 4 bases, and 8 bases had no gene match. The CDR3 length is 15 residues. The CDR3 sequence is CSVGDRDPLNYGYTF. In DNA form, the CDR3 reads TGCAGCGTTGGGGACAGGGACCCCCTGAACTATGGCTACACCTTC. The full variable domain, its missing parts supplied by reference TRBV29-1 and TRBJ1-2, is SAVISQKPSRDICQRGTSLTIQCQVDSQVTMMFWYRQQPGQSLTLIATANQGSEATYESGFVIDKFPISRPNLTFSTLTVSNMSPEDSSIYLCSVGDRDPLNYGYTFGSGTRLTVV.

The chain employs TRBV6-5 and TRBJ1-5; the D is unclear. Germline values: CDR1 MNHEY, CDR2 SVGAGI. V was clipped by 6 bases and J by 3 bases, with 15 bases between them. The CDR3 contains 15 residues. CDR3 loop: CASSRTLQTNQPQHF. In DNA form, the CDR3 reads TGTGCCAGCAGCCGGACCCTTCAAACCAATCAGCCCCAGCATTTT.

This clonotype has a count of ten or more. DNA of the CDR3: TGTGCCAGCAGTGCCCGACAGGGCAATCAGCCCCAGCATTTT. Protein sequence: CASSARQGNQPQHF. V usage is TRBV2 and J usage is TRBJ1-5; D perhaps matches TRBD1 (6 bases). This CDR3 has 14 amino acids. CDR1 and CDR2 from the germline V gene are SNHLY and FYNNEI. V lost 4 bases and J 2 bases, leaving 9 bases between the germline ends.

The J gene is TRBJ1-3, the V gene TRBV19, with D perhaps TRBD1 (6 bases). Germline lookup yields CDR1 LNHDA and CDR2 SQIVND (reference sequence). Trimming took off 3 bases at V and 3 bases at J, with 18 bases between the two ends. The CDR3 contains 17 residues. DNA for the CDR3: TGTGCCAGTAGTATCGCGGCCGGGGGCGCCGATGGAAACACCATATATTTT. Translating gives CASSIAAGGADGNTIYF.

V is TRBV6-6 and J is TRBJ1-2, with a tentative D call TRBD1 (5 bases). Germline V gives CDR1 MNHNY, CDR2 SVGAGI (reference sequence). The CDR3 is 14 residues long. Trimming removed 5 bases from V and 3 bases from J, with 13 bases in between. CDR3 in DNA: TGTGCCAGCAGTACATCCCCGGGGGACTATGGCTACACCTTC. This sequence encodes CASSTSPGDYGYTF.

This clonotype was seen many times. The rearrangement uses TRBV20-1 and TRBJ1-1, with D possibly being TRBD1 (6 bases). Germline values: CDR1 DFQATT, CDR2 SNEGSKA (reference sequence). The CDR3 sequence is 11 residues long. Trimming removed 2 bases from V and 7 bases from J, with 8 bases in between. This CDR3 is CSARSGHEAFF. CDR3 DNA: TGCAGTGCTAGATCGGGACATGAAGCTTTCTTT.

The genes are TRBV12-3 or TRBV12-4 and TRBJ1-4; 8 bases are a match to TRBD1. V was pared by 5 bases and J by 4 bases, with 3 bases of the junction left unmatched. There are 14 residues in the CDR3. For the CDR3, the DNA is TGTGCCAGCAGTGACAGGGGTAATAATGAAAAACTGTTTTTT. This encodes CASSDRGNNEKLFF.

This clonotype was counted ten times or more. V usage is TRBV25-1 and J usage is TRBJ2-7, with TRBD1 identical over 7 bases. Germline values: CDR1 MGHDK, CDR2 SYGVNS. CDR3 length: 14 amino acids. J was trimmed by 6 bases and V by 5 bases; bases with no gene match: 10. CDR3: CASSNRGVQVEQYF. Here the CDR3 DNA reads TGTGCCAGCAGTAACAGGGGAGTTCAGGTCGAGCAGTACTTC.

Concerning this clonotype itself: This clone may be a read error of a much larger clone one base away. This chain joins TRBV11-2 and TRBJ1-1; no clear D. Trimming shortened V by 8 bases and J by 3 bases, and 13 bases separated the two germline ends. Germline V gene lookup returns CDR1 SGHAT and CDR2 FQNNGV. The CDR3 totals 13 residues. In DNA form, the CDR3 reads TGTGCCAGCCTCGAAATCGGGGACACTGAAGCTTTCTTT. Translation: CASLEIGDTEAFF.

As for this clonotype: This CDR3 is missing its conserved last phenylalanine or tryptophan, likely due to a read error. The DNA is left out, because the CDR3 cannot be placed on it with certainty; the CDR3 is given as TCRdb lists it. The chain recombines TRBV29-1 with TRBJ2-2; TRBD1 was called by the table and not checked on the DNA. In germline, CDR1 is SQVTM, CDR2 ANQGSEA. The CDR3 is made up of 13 amino acids, end residues included. The CDR3 spells CSVEGGEHRGAVV.

On this clonotype: One end of the junction does not line up with germline, which may come from a read error. The CDR3 region is CASSQDQGGRALPETQYF. The CDR3 coding sequence is TGCGCCAGCAGCCAAGATCAGGGGGGCAGGGCCTTACCTGAGACCCAGTACTTC. The chain couples TRBV7-9 to TRBJ2-5, with a tentative D call TRBD1 (7 bases). Germline loops: CDR1 SEHNR, CDR2 FQNEAQ (reference sequence). This CDR3 region has 18 residues.

A few counts support this clonotype. The chain has TRBV25-1 and TRBJ2-2, with TRBD1 identical over 7 bases. V shed 6 bases, J shed 7 bases, and the junction held 20 bases outside the gene matches. The CDR3 contains 18 residues. Germline V lookup: CDR1 MGHDK, CDR2 SYGVNS. The CDR3 bases are TGTGCCAGCAGCTTAACGGCGACAGGGATTGATGAAAACGGGGAGCTGTTTTTT. Its translation is CASSLTATGIDENGELFF.

There are a few counts of this clonotype. The junction and the germline gene differ at one end; a read error may be behind it. The rearrangement joins TRBV10-3 to TRBJ1-2, with TRBD1 identical over 7 bases. The germline V gene encodes CDR1 ENHRY and CDR2 SYGVKD. The length of the CDR3 is 15 residues. The CDR3 loop is CASSYFGQENYGYTF. For the CDR3, the DNA is TGTGCCAGCAGTTACTTCGGACAGGAGAACTATGGCTACACCTTC.

This clonotype was seen at least ten times. The chain couples TRBV7-8 to TRBJ1-4; D is undetermined. The CDR3 sequence is 12 residues long. V was clipped by 0 bases and J by 7 bases, with 3 bases between them. From germline, CDR1 is SGHVS and CDR2 FQNEAQ. The CDR3 here is CASSLAREKLFF. Here the CDR3 DNA reads TGTGCCAGCAGCTTAGCCCGTGAAAAACTGTTTTTT.

As to this clonotype: This may come from a read error, since a much larger clone is one base off. The chain has TRBV7-9 and TRBJ1-2; a possible D gene is TRBD1 (6 bases). There are 14 residues in the CDR3. Germline loops: CDR1 SEHNR, CDR2 FQNEAQ (reference sequence). CDR3 region: CSSSLLEGQGIYTF. The CDR3 bases are TGTTCCAGCAGCTTATTAGAGGGACAAGGAATCTACACCTTC. The entire variable domain, with the rest obtained from reference TRBV7-9 and TRBJ1-2, is as follows: DTGVSQNPRHKITKRGQNVTFRCDPISEHNRLYWYRQTLGQGPEFLTYFQNEAQLEKSRLLSDRFSAERPKGSFSTLEIQRTEQGDSAMYLCSSSLLEGQGIYTFGSGTRLTVV.

The chain has TRBV5-5 and TRBJ2-1; no firm D call. Germline V lookup: CDR1 SGHKS, CDR2 YYEKEE (reference sequence). Trimming took 0 bases from V and 1 from J, leaving 11 bases between them. The CDR3 is 16 amino acids. CDR3 sequence reads: CASSLVSGFSYNEQFF. DNA for the CDR3: TGTGCCAGCAGCTTGGTTAGTGGCTTTTCCTACAATGAGCAGTTCTTC. Full variable domain (outside the CDR3, taken from reference TRBV5-5 and TRBJ2-1): DAGVTQSPTHLIKTRGQQVTLRCSPISGHKSVSWYQQVLGQGPQFIFQYYEKEERGRGNFPDRFSARQFPNYSSELNVNALLLGDSALYLCASSLVSGFSYNEQFFGPGTRLTVL.

There are a few counts of this clonotype. The chain combines TRBV7-2 with TRBJ2-2, with D perhaps matching TRBD1 or TRBD2 (5 bases each). This CDR3 is built from 15 residues. Germline loops: CDR1 SGHTA, CDR2 FQGNSA. V dropped 5 bases and J dropped 3 bases, with 13 bases sitting between them. CDR3 protein: CASSLLGAYTGELFF. CDR3 bases: TGTGCCAGCAGCCTACTAGGGGCCTACACCGGGGAGCTGTTTTTT.

This chain connects TRBV25-1 to TRBJ2-2; no definite D call. In germline, CDR1 is MGHDK, CDR2 SYGVNS. There are 13 residues in the CDR3. With 6 bases removed from V and 0 bases from J, the gap between germline ends came to 5 bases. The DNA for the CDR3 is TGTGCCAGCAGACAGCCGAACACCGGGGAGCTGTTTTTT. It yields the protein CASRQPNTGELFF.

This clonotype has a count of ten or more. The chain joins TRBV12-3 or TRBV12-4 to TRBJ1-6, with TRBD1 identical over 8 bases. The CDR3 runs to 14 residues. Losses at the gene ends were 9 bases for V and 6 bases for J; bases not matched to a gene: 7. The CDR3, as DNA: TGTGCCAGTAGACAGGGGAGGGGTAATTCACCCCTCCACTTT. This encodes CASRQGRGNSPLHF.

The chain has TRBV2 and TRBJ2-2, with a weak D call TRBD1 (6 bases). The CDR3 sequence is 16 residues long. The V end was cut by 6 bases, the J end by 4 bases, with 18 bases between. Germline V gene sequence: CDR1 SNHLY, CDR2 FYNNEI. This chain's CDR3 is CASRPGTRLITGELFF. The CDR3 region has the DNA TGTGCCAGCAGACCCGGGACACGCCTCATCACCGGGGAGCTGTTTTTT.

Remarks on this clonotype: A much larger clone lies one base from this, so it may be a read error. The chain has TRBV7-9 and TRBJ2-2; D uncertain. From germline, CDR1 is SEHNR and CDR2 FQNEAQ (reference sequence). This CDR3 has 15 amino acids. CDR3: CASSSGPTNAGELFF. CDR3 nucleotides: TGTGCCAGCAGCTCTGGACCAACGAACGCCGGGGAGCTGTTTTTT.

The chain recombines TRBV2 with TRBJ1-1, with 7 bases lining up with TRBD1. J lost 3 bases, V lost 8 bases, and 15 bases had no gene match. Germline assignment: CDR1 SNHLY and CDR2 FYNNEI. This CDR3 has 16 amino acids. The CDR3: CASSIRQGARDTEAFF. DNA for the CDR3: TGTGCCAGCTCCATCCGACAGGGCGCAAGGGACACTGAAGCTTTCTTT.

The chain employs TRBV7-8 and TRBJ1-4; a possible D gene is TRBD1 (6 bases). Trimming shortened V by 5 bases and J by 9 bases, and 16 bases separated the two germline ends. The CDR3 loop spans 14 amino acids. Germline V lookup: CDR1 SGHVS, CDR2 FQNEAQ. The CDR3 loop reads CASSQQGESKKLFF. CDR3 DNA sequence: TGTGCCAGCAGCCAACAGGGTGAGAGTAAAAAACTGTTTTTT.

There are a few counts of this clonotype. The J gene is TRBJ1-2, the V gene TRBV2; D is unclear. The germline gives CDR1 SNHLY, CDR2 FYNNEI. This CDR3 region has 14 residues. The V gene lost 6 bases and the J gene lost 5 bases, with 16 bases spanning the gap. CDR3 residues: CASSPNRANYGYTF. The CDR3 DNA reads TGTGCCAGCAGCCCAAATCGGGCAAATTATGGCTACACCTTC.

The chain is built from TRBV20-1 and TRBJ2-5; possibly TRBD2 for D (5 bases). The V gene lost 6 bases and the J gene lost 6 bases, with 14 bases spanning the gap. The CDR3 consists of 12 residues. Germline values: CDR1 DFQATT, CDR2 SNEGSKA (reference sequence). In DNA, the CDR3 is TGCAGTGCGTTGGAGAGGGCAAAGACCCAGTACTTC. Translation gives CSALERAKTQYF.